The entry below gives a single TCR beta chain sequence along with its context. Additional DNA sequences in this sample encode the identical CDR3. Data came from immunoSEQ multiplex PCR; TCRdb stores just in-frame clones and leaves some out. This table holds millions of clones, around 94% found once. This entry is derived from a study of shared clonotypes between healthy human individuals. The sequencing sample was made of naive CD4+ T cells sorted from blood. Noted subset: CD45RA+ positively selected. The clonotype originates from a man between 18 and 29 years old in good health.

CDR3 sequence reads: CASSQEQGYGYTF. The CDR3 DNA is TGCGCCAGCAGCCAAGAACAGGGCTATGGCTACACCTTC. The chain has TRBV4-3 and TRBJ1-2, with D perhaps matching TRBD1 (6 bases). CDR1 and CDR2 (germline): LGHNA, YSLEER. The CDR3 is 13 amino acids. V lost 0 bases to trimming and J lost 4 bases, with 6 bases between them.